The entry that follows covers one TCR beta chain sequence. The CDR3 covers 13 residues. CDR1 is SQVTM and CDR2 is ANQGSEA in the germline V gene. V shed 7 bases, J shed 3 bases, and the junction held 8 bases outside the gene matches. This sample was included in a study of chemoradiotherapy in HPV16-positive cancers. Assay: immunoSEQ multiplex PCR; the TCRdb copy retains only in-frame clones and omits some. The sample includes around 29,000 clones, over 90% of them seen just once. Material: blood, obtained from a patient who underwent chemoradiotherapy. The chain uses TRBV29-1 and TRBJ1-2; the match to TRBD1 covers 7 bases. This sequence was found in a human donor with HPV-associated anogenital cancer. CDR3 protein: CSALPGGHYGYTF. In DNA, the CDR3 is TGCAGCGCCCTTCCAGGGGGTCACTATGGCTACACCTTC. Using reference TRBV29-1 and TRBJ1-2 for the parts outside the CDR3, the full variable domain is SAVISQKPSRDICQRGTSLTIQCQVDSQVTMMFWYRQQPGQSLTLIATANQGSEATYESGFVIDKFPISRPNLTFSTLTVSNMSPEDSSIYLCSALPGGHYGYTFGSGTRLTVV.